This T cell receptor beta chain stems from a study of blood T cell repertoires in COVID-19. Study-level background: Donors in the United States, Italy and Spain gave samples during acute or convalescent COVID-19. T cells, B-cell-depleted T cells, or PBMCs supplied cDNA or gDNA.

Germline V gene lookup returns CDR1 SEHNR and CDR2 FQNEAQ (reference sequence). V was pared by 7 bases and J by 7 bases, with 16 bases between. The CDR3 contains 14 residues. Original analysis: Estimation of nucleated cell counts relied on the amplification of reference gene primers. Here immunoSEQ multiplex PCR was the method, and the copy in TCRdb shows in-frame clones only, minus some. That table is the source of V, J and clone size, and D and trimming were worked out from the DNA. The table lists 20,000 to 25,000 clones, about 90% of them singletons. The chain joins TRBV7-9 to TRBJ2-2, with unresolved D. The receptor was isolated from a woman aged 70-85 years with active COVID-19. What was sequenced was peripheral blood. CDR3 loop: CASKRLSPGGELFF. The DNA of the CDR3 is TGTGCCAGCAAGAGACTCAGCCCCGGCGGGGAGCTGTTTTTT.